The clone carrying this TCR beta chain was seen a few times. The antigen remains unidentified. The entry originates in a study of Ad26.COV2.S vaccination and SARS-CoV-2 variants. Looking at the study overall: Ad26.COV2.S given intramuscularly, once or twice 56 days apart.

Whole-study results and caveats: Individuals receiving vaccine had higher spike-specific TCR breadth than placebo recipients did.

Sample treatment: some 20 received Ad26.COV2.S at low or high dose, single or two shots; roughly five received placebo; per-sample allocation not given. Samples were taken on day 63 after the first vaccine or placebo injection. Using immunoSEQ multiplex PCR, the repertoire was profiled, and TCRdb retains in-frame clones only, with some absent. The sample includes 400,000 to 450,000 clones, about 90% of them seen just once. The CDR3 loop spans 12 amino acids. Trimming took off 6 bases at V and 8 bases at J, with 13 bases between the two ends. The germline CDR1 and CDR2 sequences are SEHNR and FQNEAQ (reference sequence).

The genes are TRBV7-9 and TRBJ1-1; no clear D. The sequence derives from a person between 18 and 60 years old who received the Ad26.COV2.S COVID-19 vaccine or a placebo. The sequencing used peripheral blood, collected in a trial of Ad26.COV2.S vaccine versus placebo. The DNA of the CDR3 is TGTGCCAGCAGTGTCGACCGCGAGGAAGCTTTCTTT. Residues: CASSVDREEAFF.